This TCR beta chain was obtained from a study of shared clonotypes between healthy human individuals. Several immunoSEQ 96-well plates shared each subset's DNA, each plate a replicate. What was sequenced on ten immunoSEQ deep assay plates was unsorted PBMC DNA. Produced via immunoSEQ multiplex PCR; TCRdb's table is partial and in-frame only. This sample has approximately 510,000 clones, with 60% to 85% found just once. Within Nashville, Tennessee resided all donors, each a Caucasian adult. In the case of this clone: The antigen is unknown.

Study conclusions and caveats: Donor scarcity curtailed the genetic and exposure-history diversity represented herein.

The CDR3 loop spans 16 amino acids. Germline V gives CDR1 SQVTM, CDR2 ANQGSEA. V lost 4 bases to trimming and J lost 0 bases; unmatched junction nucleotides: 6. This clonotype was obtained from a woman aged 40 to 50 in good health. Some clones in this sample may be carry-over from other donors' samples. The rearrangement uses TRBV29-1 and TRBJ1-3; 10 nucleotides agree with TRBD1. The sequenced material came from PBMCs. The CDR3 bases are TGCAGCGTTGGAGCCGGGACAGGGGCCTCTGGAAACACCATATATTTT. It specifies CSVGAGTGASGNTIYF.